This TCR beta chain was captured in a study of blood T cell repertoires in COVID-19. Study as a whole: COVID-19 samples, acute and convalescent, were from the United States, Italy and Spain. The cDNA or gDNA used as material had been derived from T cells, B-cell-depleted T cells, or PBMCs.

The authors' processing: Estimation of nucleated cell counts was performed using reference gene primer amplification. Clones were read by immunoSEQ multiplex PCR, and TCRdb kept only the in-frame ones, dropping some. The DNA gave D and trimming, while V, J and clone size come from that table. The table shows some 120,000 clones, with approximately 82% occurring only once. J lost 6 bases, V lost 3 bases, and 12 bases had no gene match. The CDR3 spans 16 residues. Per germline, CDR1 MRHNA and CDR2 SNTAGT. The sequencing sample was made of peripheral blood. The gene calls are TRBV6-4 and TRBJ2-3; 7 bases map to TRBD2. This sequence originates from a man younger than 40 with acute or convalescent COVID-19. As DNA, the CDR3 is TGTGCCAGCAGTGATACAGGAGCCCTAGCGGCTGATACGCAGTATTTT. Amino acids: CASSDTGALAADTQYF.